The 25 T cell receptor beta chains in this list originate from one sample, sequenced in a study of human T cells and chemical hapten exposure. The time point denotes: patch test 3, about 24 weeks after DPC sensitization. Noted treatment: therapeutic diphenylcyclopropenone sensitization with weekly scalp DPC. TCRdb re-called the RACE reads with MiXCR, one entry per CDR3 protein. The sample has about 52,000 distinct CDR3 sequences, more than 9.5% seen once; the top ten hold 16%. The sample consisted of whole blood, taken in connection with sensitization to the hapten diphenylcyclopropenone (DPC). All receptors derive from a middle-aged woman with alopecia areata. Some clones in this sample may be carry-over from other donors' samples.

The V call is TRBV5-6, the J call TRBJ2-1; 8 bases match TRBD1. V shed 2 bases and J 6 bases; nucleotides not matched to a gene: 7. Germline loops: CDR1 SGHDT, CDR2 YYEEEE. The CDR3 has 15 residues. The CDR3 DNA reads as TGTGCCAGCAGCTTAAGGACAGGGACTGGCAATGAGCAGTTCTTC. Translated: CASSLRTGTGNEQFF.

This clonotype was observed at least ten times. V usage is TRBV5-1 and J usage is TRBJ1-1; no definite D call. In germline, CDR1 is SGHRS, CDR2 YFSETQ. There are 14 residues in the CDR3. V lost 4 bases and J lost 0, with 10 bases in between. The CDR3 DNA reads TGCGCCAGCAGCGTATCCGGGATGAACACTGAAGCTTTCTTT. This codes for CASSVSGMNTEAFF.

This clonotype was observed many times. CDR3: CASSVGPEGNEQFF. The CDR3 DNA follows: TGTGCCAGCAGTGTGGGTCCTGAGGGCAATGAGCAGTTCTTC. V is TRBV6-4 and J is TRBJ2-1; TRBD2 is a possible D gene (5 bases). Germline CDR1 MRHNA, CDR2 SNTAGT. The CDR3 is made up of 14 amino acids. V was clipped by 4 bases and J by 6 bases, with 13 bases between them.

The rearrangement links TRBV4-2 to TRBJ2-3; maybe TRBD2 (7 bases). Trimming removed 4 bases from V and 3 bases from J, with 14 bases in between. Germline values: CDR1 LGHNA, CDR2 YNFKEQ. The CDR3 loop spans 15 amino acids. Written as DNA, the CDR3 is TGTGCCAGCAGCCGGGGGGGCAGAAGGACAGATACGCAGTATTTT. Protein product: CASSRGGRRTDTQYF.

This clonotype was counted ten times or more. The CDR3 nucleotides are TGTGCCAGCAGCTTATTCCACCGGGACTCCACTCCTGACAATGAGCAGTTCTTC. Translation gives CASSLFHRDSTPDNEQFF. This chain uses TRBV11-2 with TRBJ2-1, with D perhaps matching TRBD2 (6 bases). CDR1 and CDR2 from the germline V gene are SGHAT and FQNNGV. The CDR3 contains 18 residues. V was shortened by 2 bases and J by 5 bases, with 22 bases between the two germline ends.

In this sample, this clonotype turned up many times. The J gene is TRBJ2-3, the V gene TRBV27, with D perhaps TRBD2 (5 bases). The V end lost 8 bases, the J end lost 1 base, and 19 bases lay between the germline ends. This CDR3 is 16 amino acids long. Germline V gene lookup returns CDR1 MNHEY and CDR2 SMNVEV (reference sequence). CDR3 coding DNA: TGTGCCAGCGGGAGAATGGACCTGGTGGGCACAGATACGCAGTATTTT. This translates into CASGRMDLVGTDTQYF.

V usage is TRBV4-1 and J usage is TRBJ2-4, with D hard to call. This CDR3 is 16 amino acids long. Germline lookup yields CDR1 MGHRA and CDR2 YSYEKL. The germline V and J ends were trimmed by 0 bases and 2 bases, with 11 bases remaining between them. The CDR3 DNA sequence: TGCGCCAGCAGCCAAGAGGTTGGAGTGACCAAAAACATTCAGTACTTC. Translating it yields CASSQEVGVTKNIQYF.

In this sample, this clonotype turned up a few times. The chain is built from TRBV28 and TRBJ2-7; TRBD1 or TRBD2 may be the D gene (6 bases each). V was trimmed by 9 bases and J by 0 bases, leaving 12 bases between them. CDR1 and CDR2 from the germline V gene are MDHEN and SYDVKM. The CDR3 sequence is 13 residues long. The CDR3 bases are TGTGCCAGTTGGCGGGACACCTCCTACGAGCAGTACTTC. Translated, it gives CASWRDTSYEQYF. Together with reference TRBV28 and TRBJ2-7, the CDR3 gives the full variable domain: DVKVTQSSRYLVKRTGEKVFLECVQDMDHENMFWYRQDPGLGLRLIYFSYDVKMKEKGDIPEGYSVSREKKERFSLILESASTNQTSMYLCASWRDTSYEQYFGPGTRLTVT.

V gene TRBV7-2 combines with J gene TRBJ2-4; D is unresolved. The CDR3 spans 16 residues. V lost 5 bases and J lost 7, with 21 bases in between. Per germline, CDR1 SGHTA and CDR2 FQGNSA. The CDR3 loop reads CASSTEASRARNIQYF. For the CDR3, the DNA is TGTGCCAGCAGCACCGAAGCGAGCCGGGCCCGGAACATTCAGTACTTC.

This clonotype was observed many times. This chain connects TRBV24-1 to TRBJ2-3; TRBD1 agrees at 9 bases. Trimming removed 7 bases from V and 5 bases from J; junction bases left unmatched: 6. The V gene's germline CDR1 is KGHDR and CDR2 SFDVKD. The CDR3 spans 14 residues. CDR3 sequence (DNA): TGTGCCACCAGCCCGGGACAGGGAATAGATACGCAGTATTTT. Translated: CATSPGQGIDTQYF.

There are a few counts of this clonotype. This CDR3 reads CSARAVLESSGNTIYF. The DNA for the CDR3 is TGCAGTGCTAGAGCAGTCTTGGAAAGCTCTGGAAACACCATATATTTT. The rearrangement joins TRBV20-1 to TRBJ1-3; D unclear. V dropped 1 base and J dropped 0 bases, with 13 bases sitting between them. Germline CDR1 reads DFQATT; CDR2 reads SNEGSKA (reference sequence). This CDR3 spans 16 amino acids.

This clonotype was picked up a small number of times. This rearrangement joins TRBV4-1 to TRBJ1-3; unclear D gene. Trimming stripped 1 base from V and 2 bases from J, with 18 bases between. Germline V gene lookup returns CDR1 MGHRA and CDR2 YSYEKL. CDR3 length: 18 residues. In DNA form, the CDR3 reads TGCGCCAGCAGCCAAGTAGGCCTTCGTCTACCGACTGGAAACACCATATATTTT. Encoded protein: CASSQVGLRLPTGNTIYF.

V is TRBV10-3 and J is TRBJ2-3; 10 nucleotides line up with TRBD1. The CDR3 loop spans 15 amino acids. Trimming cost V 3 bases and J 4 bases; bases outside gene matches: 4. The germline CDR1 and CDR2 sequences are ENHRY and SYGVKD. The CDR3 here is CAISDLDRGPDTQYF. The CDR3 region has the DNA TGTGCCATCAGTGATCTCGACAGGGGGCCAGATACGCAGTATTTT.

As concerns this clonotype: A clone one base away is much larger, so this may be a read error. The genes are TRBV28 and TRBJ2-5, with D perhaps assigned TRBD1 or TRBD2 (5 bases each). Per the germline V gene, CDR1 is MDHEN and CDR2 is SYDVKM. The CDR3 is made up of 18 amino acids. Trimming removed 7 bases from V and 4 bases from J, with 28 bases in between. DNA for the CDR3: TGTGCCAGCACCCCCTTCCCCCACACAAGCTGGGGGACAGAGACCCAGTACTTC. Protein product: CASTPFPHTSWGTETQYF.

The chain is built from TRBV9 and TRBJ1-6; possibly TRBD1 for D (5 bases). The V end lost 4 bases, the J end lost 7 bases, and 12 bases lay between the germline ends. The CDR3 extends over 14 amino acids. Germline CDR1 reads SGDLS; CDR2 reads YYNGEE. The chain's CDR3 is CASSSGTVNSPLHF. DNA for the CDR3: TGTGCCAGCAGCTCCGGGACCGTAAATTCACCCCTCCACTTT. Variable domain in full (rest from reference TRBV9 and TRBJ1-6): DSGVTQTPKHLITATGQRVTLRCSPRSGDLSVYWYQQSLDQGLQFLIQYYNGEERAKGNILERFSAQQFPDLHSELNLSSLELGDSALYFCASSSGTVNSPLHFGNGTRLTVT.

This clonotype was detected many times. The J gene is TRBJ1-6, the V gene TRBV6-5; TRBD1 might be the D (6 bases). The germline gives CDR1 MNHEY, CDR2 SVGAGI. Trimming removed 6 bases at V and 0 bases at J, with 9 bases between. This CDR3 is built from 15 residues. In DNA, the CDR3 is TGTGCCAGCAGAGTACAGGGCTCCTATAATTCACCCCTCCACTTT. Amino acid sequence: CASRVQGSYNSPLHF.

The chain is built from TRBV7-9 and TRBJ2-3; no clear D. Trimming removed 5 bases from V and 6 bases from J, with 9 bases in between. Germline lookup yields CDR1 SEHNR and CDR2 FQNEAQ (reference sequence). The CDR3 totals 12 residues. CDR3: CASSTSLDTQYF. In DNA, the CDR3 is TGTGCCAGCAGCACTTCTTTGGATACGCAGTATTTT. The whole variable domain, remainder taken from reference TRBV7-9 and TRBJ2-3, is DTGVSQNPRHKITKRGQNVTFRCDPISEHNRLYWYRQTLGQGPEFLTYFQNEAQLEKSRLLSDRFSAERPKGSFSTLEIQRTEQGDSAMYLCASSTSLDTQYFGPGTRLTVL.

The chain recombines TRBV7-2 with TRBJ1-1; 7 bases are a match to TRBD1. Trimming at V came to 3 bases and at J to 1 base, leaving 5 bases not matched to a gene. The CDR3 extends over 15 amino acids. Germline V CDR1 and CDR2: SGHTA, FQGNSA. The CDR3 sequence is CASSLAGTANTEAFF. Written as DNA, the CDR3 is TGTGCCAGCAGCTTGGCCGGGACAGCGAACACTGAAGCTTTCTTT.

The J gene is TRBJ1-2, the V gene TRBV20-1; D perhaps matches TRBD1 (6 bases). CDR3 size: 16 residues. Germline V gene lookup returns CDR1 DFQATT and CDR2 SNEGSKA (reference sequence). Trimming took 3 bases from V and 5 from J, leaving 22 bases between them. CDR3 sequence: CSASHQGHYLDYGYTF. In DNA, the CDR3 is TGCAGTGCTAGTCATCAGGGACACTACCTCGATTATGGCTACACCTTC.

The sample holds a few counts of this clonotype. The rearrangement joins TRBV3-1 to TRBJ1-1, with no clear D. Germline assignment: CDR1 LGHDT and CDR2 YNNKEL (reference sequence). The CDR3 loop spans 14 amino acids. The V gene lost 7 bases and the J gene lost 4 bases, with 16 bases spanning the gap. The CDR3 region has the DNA TGTGCCAGCACCGGCAGAGGAGGGATCACTGAAGCTTTCTTT. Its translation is CASTGRGGITEAFF.

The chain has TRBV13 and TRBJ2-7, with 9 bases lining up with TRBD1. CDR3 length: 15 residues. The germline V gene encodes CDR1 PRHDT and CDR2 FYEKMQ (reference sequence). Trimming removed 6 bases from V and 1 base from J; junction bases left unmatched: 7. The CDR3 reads CASSRGDRESYEQYF. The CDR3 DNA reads TGTGCCAGCAGTCGAGGGGACAGGGAATCCTACGAGCAGTACTTC.

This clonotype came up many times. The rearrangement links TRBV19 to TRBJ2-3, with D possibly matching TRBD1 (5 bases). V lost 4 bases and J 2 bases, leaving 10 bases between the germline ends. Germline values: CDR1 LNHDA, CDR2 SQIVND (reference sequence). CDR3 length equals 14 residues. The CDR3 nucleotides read TGTGCCAGTAGTAGAAACGGACACACAGATACGCAGTATTTT. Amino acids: CASSRNGHTDTQYF.

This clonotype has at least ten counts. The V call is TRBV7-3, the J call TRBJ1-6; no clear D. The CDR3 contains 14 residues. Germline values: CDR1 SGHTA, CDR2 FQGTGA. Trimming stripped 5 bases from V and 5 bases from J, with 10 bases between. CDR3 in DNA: TGTGCCAGCAGCCCGGGGATCCATAATTCACCCCTCCACTTT. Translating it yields CASSPGIHNSPLHF.

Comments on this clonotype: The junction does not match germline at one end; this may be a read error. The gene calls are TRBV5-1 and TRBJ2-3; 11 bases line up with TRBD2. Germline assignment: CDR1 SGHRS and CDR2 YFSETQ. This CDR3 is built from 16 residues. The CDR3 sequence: CASSLEIAGGRDTQYF. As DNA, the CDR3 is TGCGCTAGCAGCTTGGAGATAGCGGGGGGGCGAGATACGCAGTATTTT.

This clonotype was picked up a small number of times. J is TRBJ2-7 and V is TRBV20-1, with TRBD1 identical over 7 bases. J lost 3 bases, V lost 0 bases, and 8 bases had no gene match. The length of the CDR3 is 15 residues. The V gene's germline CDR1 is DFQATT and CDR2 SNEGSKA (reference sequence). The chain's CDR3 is CSARDTGVLDYEQYF. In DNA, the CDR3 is TGCAGTGCTAGAGATACAGGGGTTCTCGACTACGAGCAGTACTTC.